The entry below describes one TCR beta chain. The sample is drawn from a study of blood T cells in healthy people across ages. V shed 1 base and J 4 bases; nucleotides not matched to a gene: 6. This CDR3 has 16 residues. CDR1 is SGDLS and CDR2 is YYNGEE in the germline V gene. The second PCR ran about 6 to 11 cycles with a sample-barcoded 5' primer and J-beta primers. One entry per CDR3 protein results from TCRdb running MiXCR on the 5' RACE reads. The repertoire consists of hundreds of thousands of distinct CDR3 sequences, with 58% occurring once and the leading ten covering around 37%. The chain is built from TRBV9 and TRBJ2-2; the match to TRBD1 covers 8 bases. Sequences were obtained from blood. This TCR derives from a man between 60 and 75 years old in good health. The CDR3 nucleotides are TGTGCCAGCAGCGTACCAGGGGGCCAGATCACCGGGGAGCTGTTTTTT. Protein sequence: CASSVPGGQITGELFF. Full variable domain (rest looked up from reference TRBV9 and TRBJ2-2): DSGVTQTPKHLITATGQRVTLRCSPRSGDLSVYWYQQSLDQGLQFLIQYYNGEERAKGNILERFSAQQFPDLHSELNLSSLELGDSALYFCASSVPGGQITGELFFGEGSRLTVL.